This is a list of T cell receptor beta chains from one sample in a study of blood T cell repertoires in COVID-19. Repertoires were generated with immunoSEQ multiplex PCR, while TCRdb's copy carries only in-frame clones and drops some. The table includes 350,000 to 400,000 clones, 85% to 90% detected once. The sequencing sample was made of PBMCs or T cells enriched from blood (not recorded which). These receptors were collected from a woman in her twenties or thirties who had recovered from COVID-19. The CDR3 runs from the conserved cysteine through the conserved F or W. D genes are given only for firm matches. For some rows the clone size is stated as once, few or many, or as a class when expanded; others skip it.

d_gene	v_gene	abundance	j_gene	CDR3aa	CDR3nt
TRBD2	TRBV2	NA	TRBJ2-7	CASRTGTSVSYEQYF	TGTGCCAGCAGAACCGGGACTAGCGTCTCCTACGAGCAGTACTTC
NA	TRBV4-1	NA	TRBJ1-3	CASSQDRGWNTIYF	TGCGCCAGCAGCCAAGACCGGGGTTGGAACACCATATATTTT
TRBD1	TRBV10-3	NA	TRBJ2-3	CAIRQGLGGTDTQYF	TGTGCCATCCGACAGGGCTTGGGGGGCACAGATACGCAGTATTTT
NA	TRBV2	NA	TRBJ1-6	CASSQGLLIYNSPLHF	TGTGCCAGCAGCCAGGGACTGTTAATCTATAATTCACCCCTCCACTTT
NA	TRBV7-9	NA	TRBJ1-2	CASSLGVSGNHGYTF	TGTGCCAGCAGCTTAGGGGTGTCGGGGAATCATGGCTACACCTTC
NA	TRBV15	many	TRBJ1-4	CATSSPQVDGEKLFF	TGTGCCACCAGCAGCCCCCAGGTGGATGGGGAAAAACTGTTTTTT
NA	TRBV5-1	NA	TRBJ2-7	CASSVSLAVYEQYF	TGCGCCAGCAGCGTGTCTCTGGCGGTCTACGAGCAGTACTTC
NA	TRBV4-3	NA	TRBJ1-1	CASSRLDTRKTEAFF	TGCGCCAGCAGCCGATTAGACACCCGGAAAACTGAAGCTTTCTTT
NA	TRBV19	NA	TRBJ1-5	CASSIDRNNQPQHF	TGTGCCAGTAGTATCGACAGGAATAATCAGCCCCAGCATTTT
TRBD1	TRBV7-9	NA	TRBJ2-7	CASSSTGGRTYEQYF	TGTGCCAGCAGCTCCACAGGGGGTCGTACCTACGAGCAGTACTTC